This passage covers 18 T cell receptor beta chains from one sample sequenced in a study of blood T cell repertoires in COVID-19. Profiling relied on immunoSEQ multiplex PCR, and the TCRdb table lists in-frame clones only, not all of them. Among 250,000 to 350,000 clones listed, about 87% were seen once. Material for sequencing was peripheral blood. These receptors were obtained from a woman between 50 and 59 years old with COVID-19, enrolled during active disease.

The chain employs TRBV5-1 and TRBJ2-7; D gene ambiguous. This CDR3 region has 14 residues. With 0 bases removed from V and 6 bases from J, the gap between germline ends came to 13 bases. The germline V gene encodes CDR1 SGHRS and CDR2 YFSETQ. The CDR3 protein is CASSLDAVLGEQYF. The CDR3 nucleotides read TGCGCCAGCAGCTTGGACGCTGTCCTAGGCGAGCAGTACTTC.

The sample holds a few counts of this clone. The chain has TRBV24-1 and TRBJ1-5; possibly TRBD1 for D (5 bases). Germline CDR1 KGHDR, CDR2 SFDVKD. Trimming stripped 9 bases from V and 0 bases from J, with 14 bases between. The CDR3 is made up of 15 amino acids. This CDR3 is CATQEGQYSNQPQHF. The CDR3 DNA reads TGTGCCACCCAGGAAGGACAATATAGCAATCAGCCCCAGCATTTT.

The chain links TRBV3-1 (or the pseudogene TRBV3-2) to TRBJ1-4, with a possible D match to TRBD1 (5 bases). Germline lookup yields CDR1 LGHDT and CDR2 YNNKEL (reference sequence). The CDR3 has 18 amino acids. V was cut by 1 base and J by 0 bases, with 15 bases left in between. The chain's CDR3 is CASSQVLGEVATNEKLFF. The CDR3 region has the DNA TGTGCCAGCAGCCAAGTTCTGGGGGAGGTCGCAACTAATGAAAAACTGTTTTTT.

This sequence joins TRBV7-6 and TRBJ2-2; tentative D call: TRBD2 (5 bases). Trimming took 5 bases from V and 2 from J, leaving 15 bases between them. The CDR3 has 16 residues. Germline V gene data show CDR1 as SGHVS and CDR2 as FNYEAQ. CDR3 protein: CASSTGYGINTGELFF. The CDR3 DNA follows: TGTGCCAGCAGCACGGGATACGGGATTAACACCGGGGAGCTGTTTTTT. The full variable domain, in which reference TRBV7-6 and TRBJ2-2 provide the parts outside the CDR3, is GAGVSQSPRYKVTKRGQDVALRCDPISGHVSLYWYRQALGQGPEFLTYFNYEAQQDKSGLPNDRFSAERPEGSISTLTIQRTEQRDSAMYRCASSTGYGINTGELFFGEGSRLTVL.

CDR3 sequence: CASSWGGGEQYF. CDR3 DNA: TGTGCCAGCAGCTGGGGGGGCGGGGAGCAGTACTTC. This chain uses TRBV7-2 with TRBJ2-7; the D gene is possibly TRBD2 (7 bases). The CDR3 is made up of 12 amino acids. The germline V gene has CDR1 SGHTA and CDR2 FQGNSA. Deletions cut 4 bases from V and 7 bases from J, with 11 bases between. The complete variable domain, with remaining parts taken from reference TRBV7-2 and TRBJ2-7, reads GAGVSQSPSNKVTEKGKDVELRCDPISGHTALYWYRQSLGQGLEFLIYFQGNSAPDKSGLPSDRFSAERTGGSVSTLTIQRTQQEDSAVYLCASSWGGGEQYFGPGTRLTVT.

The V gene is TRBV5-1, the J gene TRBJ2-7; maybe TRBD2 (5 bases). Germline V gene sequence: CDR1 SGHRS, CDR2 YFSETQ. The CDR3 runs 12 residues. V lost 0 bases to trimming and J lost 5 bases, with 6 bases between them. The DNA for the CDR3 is TGCGCCAGCAGCTTGGACGGGGACGAGCAGTACTTC. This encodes CASSLDGDEQYF.

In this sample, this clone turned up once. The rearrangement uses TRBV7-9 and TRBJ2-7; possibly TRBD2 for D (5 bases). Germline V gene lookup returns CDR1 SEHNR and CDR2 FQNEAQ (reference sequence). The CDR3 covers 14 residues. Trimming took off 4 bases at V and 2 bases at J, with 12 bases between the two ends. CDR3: CASSSAGLTYEQYF. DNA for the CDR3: TGTGCCAGCAGCTCGGCGGGTTTGACCTACGAGCAGTACTTC.

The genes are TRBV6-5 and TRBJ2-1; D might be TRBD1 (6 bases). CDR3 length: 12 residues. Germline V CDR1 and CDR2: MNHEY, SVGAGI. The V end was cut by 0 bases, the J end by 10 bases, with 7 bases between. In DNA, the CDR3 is TGTGCCAGCAGTTACTCAGGGGGAGAGCAGTTCTTC. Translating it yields CASSYSGGEQFF.

The CDR3 spells CASSIRGEAFF. In nucleotides, the CDR3 is TGTGCCAGCAGTATCAGGGGGGAAGCTTTCTTT. This chain links TRBV27 with TRBJ1-1; 7 bases agree with TRBD1. Trimming removed 5 bases from V and 8 bases from J; junction bases left unmatched: 2. Germline loops: CDR1 MNHEY, CDR2 SMNVEV (reference sequence). The CDR3 spans 11 residues.

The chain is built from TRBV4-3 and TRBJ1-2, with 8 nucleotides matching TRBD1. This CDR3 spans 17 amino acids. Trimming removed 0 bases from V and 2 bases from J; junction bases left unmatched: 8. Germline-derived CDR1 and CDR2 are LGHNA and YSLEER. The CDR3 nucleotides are TGCGCCAGCAGCCAAGAAACAGGGGGAGGAAGAAACTATGGCTACACCTTC. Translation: CASSQETGGGRNYGYTF.

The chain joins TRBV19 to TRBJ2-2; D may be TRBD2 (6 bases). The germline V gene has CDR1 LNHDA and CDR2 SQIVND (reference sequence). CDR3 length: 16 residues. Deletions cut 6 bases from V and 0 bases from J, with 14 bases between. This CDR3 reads CASRIQGGANTGELFF. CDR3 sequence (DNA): TGTGCCAGTAGGATTCAGGGAGGCGCGAACACCGGGGAGCTGTTTTTT.

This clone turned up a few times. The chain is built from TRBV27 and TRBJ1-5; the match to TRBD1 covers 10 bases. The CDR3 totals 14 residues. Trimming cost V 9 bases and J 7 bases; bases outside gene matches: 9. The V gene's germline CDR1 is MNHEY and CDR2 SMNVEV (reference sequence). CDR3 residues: CARGQGRVKQPQHF. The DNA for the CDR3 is TGTGCCAGGGGACAGGGGAGGGTTAAGCAGCCCCAGCATTTT.

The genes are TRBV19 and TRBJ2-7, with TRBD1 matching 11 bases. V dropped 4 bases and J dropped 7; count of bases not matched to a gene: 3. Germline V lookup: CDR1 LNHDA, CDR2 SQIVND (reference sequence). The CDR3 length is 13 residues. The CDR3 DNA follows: TGTGCCAGTAGTAGGGGACAGGGGGGGGAGCAGTACTTC. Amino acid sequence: CASSRGQGGEQYF.

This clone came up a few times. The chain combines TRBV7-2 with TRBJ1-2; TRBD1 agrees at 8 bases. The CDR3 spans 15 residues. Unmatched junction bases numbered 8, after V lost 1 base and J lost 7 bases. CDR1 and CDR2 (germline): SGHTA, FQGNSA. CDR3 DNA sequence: TGTGCCAGCAGCTTAGGCAGGGGGCGGCTGGTTGGCTACACCTTC. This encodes CASSLGRGRLVGYTF. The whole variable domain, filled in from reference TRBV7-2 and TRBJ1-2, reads GAGVSQSPSNKVTEKGKDVELRCDPISGHTALYWYRQSLGQGLEFLIYFQGNSAPDKSGLPSDRFSAERTGGSVSTLTIQRTQQEDSAVYLCASSLGRGRLVGYTFGSGTRLTVV.

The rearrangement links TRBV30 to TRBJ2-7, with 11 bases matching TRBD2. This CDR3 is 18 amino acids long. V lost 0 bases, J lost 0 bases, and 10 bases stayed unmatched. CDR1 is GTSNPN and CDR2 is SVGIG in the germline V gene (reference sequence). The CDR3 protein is CAWSVRLAGGTISYEQYF. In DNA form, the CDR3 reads TGTGCCTGGAGTGTACGGCTAGCGGGAGGTACAATCTCCTACGAGCAGTACTTC. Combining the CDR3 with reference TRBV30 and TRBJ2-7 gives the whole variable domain SQTIHQWPATLVQPVGSPLSLECTVEGTSNPNLYWYRQAAGRGLQLLFYSVGIGQISSEVPQNLSASRPQDRQFILSSKKLLLSDSGFYLCAWSVRLAGGTISYEQYFGPGTRLTVT.

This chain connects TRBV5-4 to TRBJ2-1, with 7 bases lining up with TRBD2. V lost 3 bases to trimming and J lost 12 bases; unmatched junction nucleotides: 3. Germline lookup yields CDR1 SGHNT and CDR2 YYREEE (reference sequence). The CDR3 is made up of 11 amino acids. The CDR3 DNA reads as TGTGCCAGCAGCTCTCTAGCGGCGCAGTTCTTC. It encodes CASSSLAAQFF.

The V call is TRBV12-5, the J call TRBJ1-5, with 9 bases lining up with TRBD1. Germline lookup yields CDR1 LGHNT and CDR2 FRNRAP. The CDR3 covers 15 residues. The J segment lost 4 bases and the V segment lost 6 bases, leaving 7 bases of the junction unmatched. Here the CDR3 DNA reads TGTGCTAGTGGCCGGGGACAGGGCCCAAATCAGCCCCAGCATTTT. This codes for CASGRGQGPNQPQHF.

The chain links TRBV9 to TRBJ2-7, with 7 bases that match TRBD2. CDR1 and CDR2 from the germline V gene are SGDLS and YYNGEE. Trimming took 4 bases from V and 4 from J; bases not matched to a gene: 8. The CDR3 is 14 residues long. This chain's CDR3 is CASSPQLANYEQYF. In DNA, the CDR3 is TGTGCCAGCAGCCCCCAACTAGCGAATTACGAGCAGTACTTC.